These 21 T cell receptor beta chains share one sample of origin, sequenced in a study of T cell repertoires in cytomegalovirus infection. TCRdb re-derived calls from the reads in MiXCR, one entry per CDR3 protein. The sample lists fewer than 350,000 distinct CDR3 sequences, 17% occurring once. The source material was PBMCs. The receptors derive from a human donor in good health (CMV status not recorded). Some clones in this sample may be carry-over from other donors' samples.

The chain carries TRBV7-6 and TRBJ1-5; TRBD1 might be the D (6 bases). V was clipped by 4 bases and J by 0 bases, with 13 bases between them. The CDR3 runs 16 residues. Per germline, CDR1 SGHVS and CDR2 FNYEAQ. CDR3 loop: CASSSLTGNSNQPQHF. The CDR3 DNA is TGTGCCAGCAGCTCCCTGACAGGAAATAGCAATCAGCCCCAGCATTTT. Full variable domain (missing parts from reference TRBV7-6 and TRBJ1-5): GAGVSQSPRYKVTKRGQDVALRCDPISGHVSLYWYRQALGQGPEFLTYFNYEAQQDKSGLPNDRFSAERPEGSISTLTIQRTEQRDSAMYRCASSSLTGNSNQPQHFGDGTRLSIL.

This clonotype was seen many times. This sequence joins TRBV7-2 and TRBJ2-1, with 10 bases that match TRBD2. This CDR3 has 16 residues. The ends lost 4 bases at V and 1 base at J; junction bases unmatched: 4. Germline CDR1 reads SGHTA; CDR2 reads FQGNSA. CDR3 region: CASSSRTSGSYNEQFF. CDR3 DNA: TGTGCCAGCAGCTCTCGGACTAGCGGTTCCTACAATGAGCAGTTCTTC.

The J gene is TRBJ2-5, the V gene TRBV9; 11 positions agree with TRBD2. V shed 0 bases, J shed 4 bases, and the junction held 2 bases outside the gene matches. Germline V gives CDR1 SGDLS, CDR2 YYNGEE. The CDR3 runs 15 residues. The CDR3 region is CASSVGLAGRETQYF. CDR3 DNA sequence: TGTGCCAGCAGCGTAGGACTAGCGGGGAGAGAGACCCAGTACTTC.

The chain is built from TRBV7-2 and TRBJ1-3; TRBD1 might be the D (5 bases). Germline V gives CDR1 SGHTA, CDR2 FQGNSA. The ends were cut back, 5 bases at V and 3 bases at J, with 14 bases in the middle. CDR3 length: 15 residues. The CDR3 DNA follows: TGTGCCAGCAGCGCGGAACGGGGCGGTGGAAACACCATATATTTT. It specifies CASSAERGGGNTIYF.

The V gene is TRBV27, the J gene TRBJ1-2; unclear D gene. The CDR3 is 13 residues long. Germline lookup yields CDR1 MNHEY and CDR2 SMNVEV (reference sequence). Trimming removed 3 bases from V and 7 bases from J, with 12 bases in between. CDR3 amino acids: CASSLWGGSGYTF. DNA for the CDR3: TGTGCCAGCAGTTTGTGGGGAGGTAGTGGCTACACCTTC.

In its sample, this clonotype was seen a few times. This chain joins TRBV29-1 and TRBJ2-1; 7 nucleotides agree with TRBD2. CDR3 size: 14 residues. V was pared by 4 bases and J by 6 bases, with 9 bases of the junction left unmatched. Per the germline V gene, CDR1 is SQVTM and CDR2 is ANQGSEA. The CDR3 region has the DNA TGCAGCGTTGTCAGGTGGGGGGGAGCCAATGAGCAGTTCTTC. Amino acids: CSVVRWGGANEQFF.

This clonotype came up a few times. This CDR3 is CATSREDRPNTEAFF. The CDR3 DNA reads TGTGCCACCAGCAGAGAGGACAGACCGAACACTGAAGCTTTCTTT. The chain is built from TRBV15 and TRBJ1-1; TRBD1 might be the D (6 bases). Trimming took off 0 bases at V and 1 base at J, with 9 bases between the two ends. Germline CDR1 is LNHNV and CDR2 is YYDKDF (reference sequence). The CDR3 contains 15 residues.

This clonotype was detected a few times. This chain connects TRBV5-4 to TRBJ2-7, with TRBD1 as a possible D gene (5 bases). V shed 4 bases and J shed 2 bases, with 13 bases lying between them. The CDR3 contains 14 residues. The germline V gene has CDR1 SGHNT and CDR2 YYREEE (reference sequence). The CDR3 is CASSTQGNPYEQYF. The CDR3 nucleotides are TGTGCCAGCAGCACCCAGGGAAACCCCTACGAGCAGTACTTC.

This clonotype has a count of ten or more. The V gene is TRBV12-3 or TRBV12-4, the J gene TRBJ1-4; TRBD1 might be the D (6 bases). Trimming shortened V by 3 bases and J by 5 bases, and 16 bases separated the two germline ends. The CDR3 has 16 residues. The CDR3 sequence: CASSFTGRRLNEKLFF. CDR3 nucleotide sequence: TGTGCCAGCAGTTTTACAGGGAGACGCCTAAATGAAAAACTGTTTTTT.

Comments on this clonotype: Here the CDR3 omits its conserved ending phenylalanine or tryptophan, so a read error is the likely source. The CDR3, as DNA: TGTGCCAGCAGTCCGCGACAGGGGGCCCTCTCTGGAAACACCATATATTCT. Translation gives CASSPRQGALSGNTIYS. This chain connects TRBV12-3 or TRBV12-4 to TRBJ1-3; 10 nucleotides line up with TRBD1. The J segment lost 0 bases and the V segment lost 5 bases, leaving 7 bases of the junction unmatched. This CDR3 has 17 amino acids.

This clonotype was detected many times. The chain employs TRBV12-3 or TRBV12-4 and TRBJ1-1; 8 bases agree with TRBD1. V lost 0 bases, J lost 0 bases, and 3 bases stayed unmatched. The CDR3 consists of 16 residues. In DNA form, the CDR3 reads TGTGCCAGCAGTTTAGCGGACAGGGTTTTGAACACTGAAGCTTTCTTT. The encoded protein is CASSLADRVLNTEAFF.

V gene TRBV6-8 combines with J gene TRBJ2-3; D not certain. CDR1 and CDR2 from the germline V gene are MNHGY and SAAAGT. Trimming stripped 6 bases from V and 2 bases from J, with 15 bases between. The CDR3 is made up of 15 amino acids. The CDR3 DNA sequence: TGTGCCAGCAGACCCCTACGGGTCTCCACAGATACGCAGTATTTT. Protein sequence: CASRPLRVSTDTQYF.

This clonotype was observed many times. As DNA, the CDR3 is TGTGCCAGCAGCCCGCTTGAGGGGGCGTATCAGCCCCAGCATTTT. It specifies CASSPLEGAYQPQHF. V usage is TRBV7-2 and J usage is TRBJ1-5, with TRBD1 matching 7 bases. This CDR3 is built from 15 residues. The V gene's germline CDR1 is SGHTA and CDR2 FQGNSA. V trimming: 5 bases; J trimming: 5 bases; junction bases outside the gene matches: 9.

The chain has TRBV20-1 and TRBJ1-2; D is unclear. The CDR3 covers 13 residues. Trimming removed 1 base at V and 3 bases at J, with 9 bases between. Per the germline V gene, CDR1 is DFQATT and CDR2 is SNEGSKA (reference sequence). The CDR3 sequence: CSARGPKDYGYTF. The CDR3 DNA reads as TGCAGTGCTAGAGGCCCCAAAGACTATGGCTACACCTTC.

The chain joins TRBV12-3 or TRBV12-4 to TRBJ2-1, with 12 bases that match TRBD2. Germline trimming cut 5 bases from V and 5 bases from J; bases unmatched to any gene: 10. CDR3 length: 17 amino acids. CDR3 sequence: CASSTTSGGPFDNEQFF. CDR3 coding DNA: TGTGCCAGCAGTACGACTAGCGGGGGTCCCTTTGACAATGAGCAGTTCTTC.

In DNA, the CDR3 is TGTGCCAGCAGTTTGCGTCAAACTAGCGCGGAGCTGTTTTTT. Encoded protein: CASSLRQTSAELFF. The V gene is TRBV12-3 or TRBV12-4, the J gene TRBJ2-2; the match to TRBD2 covers 7 bases. This CDR3 has 14 amino acids. With 3 bases clipped from V and 10 bases from J, the junction kept 8 bases outside the gene matches.

This clonotype occurred many times. The chain links TRBV7-2 to TRBJ1-4; D is uncertain. Per germline, CDR1 SGHTA and CDR2 FQGNSA. V gave up 2 bases and J gave up 8 bases, with 12 bases separating them. The CDR3 extends over 14 amino acids. CDR3 nucleotides: TGTGCCAGCAGCTTACGCCAGGCTGGGGAAAAACTGTTTTTT. Protein sequence: CASSLRQAGEKLFF. The whole variable domain, remainder taken from reference TRBV7-2 and TRBJ1-4, is GAGVSQSPSNKVTEKGKDVELRCDPISGHTALYWYRQSLGQGLEFLIYFQGNSAPDKSGLPSDRFSAERTGGSVSTLTIQRTQQEDSAVYLCASSLRQAGEKLFFGSGTQLSVL.

This clonotype was counted only a few times. The genes are TRBV6-5 and TRBJ2-3; the match to TRBD2 covers 10 bases. The CDR3 sequence is 15 residues long. Trimming removed 6 bases from V and 6 bases from J; junction bases left unmatched: 9. Germline lookup yields CDR1 MNHEY and CDR2 SVGAGI. In DNA, the CDR3 is TGTGCCAGCAGGACCCCGTCTAGCGGGGGCGATACGCAGTATTTT. It translates to CASRTPSSGGDTQYF.

The chain carries TRBV5-1 and TRBJ2-5, with D unclear. V dropped 1 base and J dropped 1 base, with 11 bases sitting between them. There are 15 residues in the CDR3. CDR1 and CDR2 (germline): SGHRS, YFSETQ. In DNA, the CDR3 is TGCGCCAGCAGCTTGCAACCATACAGCCAAGAGACCCAGTACTTC. Protein sequence: CASSLQPYSQETQYF. The full variable domain, rest sourced from reference TRBV5-1 and TRBJ2-5, is KAGVTQTPRYLIKTRGQQVTLSCSPISGHRSVSWYQQTPGQGLQFLFEYFSETQRNKGNFPGRFSGRQFSNSRSEMNVSTLELGDSALYLCASSLQPYSQETQYFGPGTRLLVL.

Only a few counts were recorded for this clonotype. The chain couples TRBV2 to TRBJ1-5; possibly TRBD1 for D (6 bases). Germline CDR1 SNHLY, CDR2 FYNNEI. The CDR3 spans 13 residues. V was cut by 6 bases and J by 5 bases, with 11 bases left in between. This chain's CDR3 is CASSEGGHQPQHF. CDR3 sequence (DNA): TGTGCCAGCAGCGAGGGGGGCCATCAGCCCCAGCATTTT.

This clonotype was picked up a small number of times. The gene calls are TRBV4-1 and TRBJ2-7; D gene ambiguous. Germline V CDR1 and CDR2: MGHRA, YSYEKL. The CDR3 is 14 residues long. Trimming took off 2 bases at V and 6 bases at J, with 14 bases between the two ends. The CDR3 protein is CASSQPYKYSEQYF. The CDR3 DNA reads as TGCGCCAGCAGCCAACCATATAAATACAGCGAGCAGTACTTC.